This T cell receptor beta chain was profiled in a study of control samples from healthy donors and cancer patients. Produced via immunoSEQ multiplex PCR; TCRdb's table is partial and in-frame only. Listed are about 190,000 clones; less than 2.5% falls within the top ten. The source is a woman aged 25 to 45 in good health. Material: blood.

CDR3 bases: TGTGCCAGCAGTGTGTGGGAGAGCTCCTACGAGCAGTACTTC. This encodes CASSVWESSYEQYF. This chain connects TRBV2 to TRBJ2-7; D is perhaps TRBD2 (5 bases). CDR3 length equals 14 residues. The germline CDR1 and CDR2 sequences are SNHLY and FYNNEI. V was cut by 4 bases and J by 0 bases, with 10 bases left in between.